This T cell receptor beta chain derives from a study of regulatory T cells in long-lasting Graves disease (dated by TCRdb to about 2021). With respect to the entire study: Newly diagnosed Graves' disease patients had taken antithyroid drugs for less than 3 months. TCR sequencing covered 13 persistent and roughly 20 newly diagnosed Graves' disease patients, around 35 samples in total. Patients with persistent Graves' disease were compared with patients with newly diagnosed Graves' disease using TCR sequencing and RNA sequencing of peripheral blood. The study took place in China and was registered as a clinical trial. Results the study describes overall, beyond this receptor: The authors noted that the small sample size was a limitation that may lower accuracy. Only the TCR beta chain was sequenced and analyzed. Peripheral blood alone was examined, since thyroid tissue, which constituted the primary lesion, could not be accessed. Preferential use of TRBV28, TRBJ1-2 and TRBJ2-5 was observed in persistent disease, whereas TRBV20-1 and TRBJ2-1 were favored in newly diagnosed disease. Patients with persistent disease shared more public clonotypes (around 3,000) than newly diagnosed patients did (approximately 970). Compared with newly diagnosed patients, patients with persistent Graves' disease had lower TCR Shannon entropy and fewer highly expanded clones, which suggests clonal expansion.

What the time point label conveys for this sample: newly diagnosed GD, antithyroid drugs for less than 3 months. RNA was extracted from PBMCs in TRIzol for both TCR sequencing and RNA sequencing. Graves' disease was diagnosed according to American Thyroid Association guidelines. Recruitment of patients was carried out at an endocrinology department in Xi'an, China. From each patient, about 9.7 milliliters of peripheral blood was collected into an EDTA anticoagulant tube. Ficoll Paque Plus density gradient separation was used to isolate PBMCs, and no further T cell sorting was performed. An Agilent 2100 Bioanalyzer and agarose gel were used to check RNA quality, and a NanoDrop 2000 was used to measure RNA concentration. V loses 5 bases of germline sequence and J loses 5 bases, and the interval between the two ends is 12 bases. Counted from cysteine to phenylalanine, this CDR3 has 14 amino acids. The kept DNA is CDR3 alone, 42 bases in frame from the first base. CDR1 SGHTA and CDR2 FQGNSA were looked up in the germline V gene.

This clonotype was seen a few times. The target of this receptor is not known. No qualities accompany the bases; no much larger clone lies one base away. Library method: multiplex PCR. Sequencer: Illumina HiSeq 4000. TCR beta libraries were built with iRepertoire HTBI primers and Arm-PCR amplification of CDR3 regions. Before sequencing, the PCR products underwent gel purification. Per the source publication's procedure: A total of 62 TRBV and approximately 15 TRBJ segments were identified across samples and were used for gene usage analysis of CDR3 amino acid clonotypes. Filtered high-quality paired reads were merged into contigs using COPE and FqMerger. BLAST was used to align contigs to the IMGT TRBV, TRBD and TRBJ reference genes, and CDR3 was defined following IMGT. Clonotypes above 0.1% frequency were classified as highly expanded clones. Repertoire diversity was measured by Shannon entropy, and V-J evenness by the Gini coefficient. A clonotype was considered public if more than one individual shared it. TCRdb took the public reads, trimmed them with fastp at Q25, ran MiXCR for clone calling and kept in-frame beta chains. Rows are unified per CDR3 protein, each entry keeping the most common DNA and genes. The V and J calls reflect TCRdb's pipeline rather than the authors' work. For this sample the table gives a few hundred thousand distinct CDR3 sequences, of which over 9.5% were detected only once. The ten biggest clones cover under 20% of the sample.

The same specimen was also included in a second study, on T cells in Graves' hyperthyroidism and ophthalmopathy. The second publication reports: Stable Graves' hyperthyroidism was defined as no progression to ophthalmopathy during 18 months of follow-up. Hyperthyroidism patients were aged 18 to 65 years and newly diagnosed, with disease duration of less than 2 months. The study excluded patients with uncontrolled infections, other autoimmune diseases, pregnancy or lactation. Diagnoses were established on the basis of clinical symptoms, serum thyroxine and TRAb, thyroid ultrasound, and orbital computed tomography. The TCR CDR3 was subjected to a first round of RT-PCR using the HTBI primer set and the Qiagen OneStep RT-PCR kit. Blood samples also contained most of the expanded thyroid clonotypes (frequency above 0.001), which suggests that blood repertoires may reflect thyroid immune responses. In cross-validation, a model built on a 13 V-J signature told ophthalmopathy apart from stable hyperthyroidism with just under 90% sensitivity and roughly 83% specificity, and in testing the same model reached 80%/75%. In validation, the model predicted progression to ophthalmopathy a median of about 6 months before onset, with over 55% sensitivity and 72.22% specificity. To identify TCR V-J signatures that set the groups apart, the researchers used a discovery cohort of about a hundred patients, made up of 40 to 45 with Graves' ophthalmopathy and 57 with stable Graves' hyperthyroidism. An independent validation cohort of around 19 hyperthyroidism patients and approximately 16 patients who later progressed to ophthalmopathy tested prospective prediction of ophthalmopathy. The 75 to 100 discovery patients were randomly split 7:3 into training and test sets. Thyroid tissue and blood T-cell repertoires from about 6 Graves' hyperthyroidism patients were also compared in the study. Once sampling was done, hyperthyroidism patients were given methimazole at a starting dose of 30 mg daily, whereas ophthalmopathy patients were given high-dose intravenous methylprednisolone. The libraries were constructed in a second round of multiplex PCR and then size-selected and purified. Libraries were sequenced paired-end with 100 bp reads on an Illumina HiSeq2000. SOAPnuke was used to process the raw data, removing reads that contained adapters or uncalled bases, had a mean Phred below 15, or lacked an exact match to the constant primer or identifier. High-quality paired reads were merged with COPE v1.2.5, and unique nucleotide sequences were defined as clonotypes. MiTCR v1.1 was used to align the clonotypes against IMGT TRBV, TRBD and TRBJ reference segments. The analysis was restricted to V-J combinations with a frequency above 0.0001, which together covered roughly 99% of the repertoires. The TCS score was defined as F50 (clonal expansion) divided by E x V (chaos), with BLOSUM62-based TCRdist calculated between CDR3 peptides within each V-J. Welch's t-statistics and random forest reduced 500 to 550 V-J features to 13, which were used in a naive Bayes classifier (R e1071). Sample size was not statistically predetermined, and investigators were not blinded to group allocation. The paper reports TCR Vbeta CDR3 sequencing of approximately 130 peripheral blood samples: around 45 ophthalmopathy, fewer than 80 hyperthyroidism and around 17 progressor patients.

The chain is encoded by TRBV7-2 joined to TRBJ1-4, with TRBD1 perhaps the D gene, on 6 matching bases. The receptor comes from a woman between 18 and 29 years old with Graves disease. Donor details come from another sample of the same person, matched by shared clones. The input for sequencing was peripheral blood mononuclear cells (PBMCs), taken at new diagnosis, from a patient treated with antithyroid drugs. The sequenced DNA: TGTGCCAGCAGCCAAGGACAGAAGAATGAAAAACTGTTTTTT. Protein translation: CASSQGQKNEKLFF.